The rows below give T cell receptor beta chains drawn from one sample of a study of T cell clones after liver transplantation. Data came from immunoSEQ multiplex PCR; TCRdb stores just in-frame clones and leaves some out. The repertoire holds about 120,000 clones, with about nine tenths as singletons. This specimen was CD4+ T cells from blood, taken 12 months after liver transplant. These receptors all come from a human patient who received a liver transplant. The graft donor may be the source of some T cells. The CDR3 runs from the conserved cysteine through the conserved F or W. Each record gives: clone size, J gene, D gene, CDR3 length, V gene, CDR3 DNA, CDR3 protein. D genes are given only for firm matches. Size tells how often a clone was seen (once, few, many) or the class of an expanded clone, and some rows leave it out.

-	TRBJ2-7	-	13	TRBV19	TGTGCCAGTAGTATACGAACAGGCTACGAGCAGTACTTC	CASSIRTGYEQYF
-	TRBJ2-7	-	15	TRBV1	TGCACCAGCAGCCAAGATCGGAATAGCAGCTACGAGCAGTACTTC	CTSSQDRNSSYEQYF
-	TRBJ2-1	TRBD2	17	TRBV23-1	TGCGCCAGCAGTCCTGACCCGACTAGCGGACCGGACAATGAGCAGTTCTTC	CASSPDPTSGPDNEQFF
-	TRBJ1-2	TRBD1	13	TRBV6-5	TGTGCCAGCAGCCAGGGACAGGACTATGGCTACACCTTC	CASSQGQDYGYTF
-	TRBJ2-2	TRBD2	13	TRBV10-3	TGTGCCATCAGTCTAGCGGGGACCGGGGAGCTGTTTTTT	CAISLAGTGELFF
once	TRBJ2-5	TRBD1	15	TRBV7-2	TGTGCCAGCAGCAGTTCCGGGACAGGGGCCAAGACCCAGTACTTC	CASSSSGTGAKTQYF
-	TRBJ2-1	TRBD1	17	TRBV30	TGTGCCTGGAGGGGAAACGGAGGGACAGGGGTTCCTATAGGGCAGTTCTTC	CAWRGNGGTGVPIGQFF
-	TRBJ1-1	-	14	TRBV4-3	TGCGCCAGCAGCCAAGAAAGGGGCAGGGGTGAAGCTTTCTTT	CASSQERGRGEAFF
-	TRBJ2-3	TRBD1	14	TRBV19	TGTGCCAGTAGTTTGGGACAGGGGACAGATACGCAGTATTTT	CASSLGQGTDTQYF
-	TRBJ1-1	TRBD1	14	TRBV5-4	TGTGCCAGCAGCTTGGGAGGGGGCCACACTGAAGCTTTCTTT	CASSLGGGHTEAFF
-	TRBJ1-4	TRBD1	14	TRBV30	TGTGCCTGGAGTAAAACAGGGGGTAGTGAAAAACTGTTTTTT	CAWSKTGGSEKLFF
-	TRBJ1-1	TRBD1	12	TRBV6-5	TGTGCCAGCAGTAGGACAGGGGGAGAAGCTTTCTTT	CASSRTGGEAFF
-	TRBJ2-3	TRBD1	15	TRBV5-1	TGCGCCAGCAGCCGGGACAGGGCCTTAGTAGATACGCAGTATTTT	CASSRDRALVDTQYF
-	TRBJ1-1	-	13	TRBV30	TGTGCCTGGAGTGTACAGAGGGGGACTGAAGCTTTCTTT	CAWSVQRGTEAFF
-	TRBJ2-7	TRBD1	14	TRBV5-1	TGCGCCAGCAGCACGTACGGGACAGACTACGAGCAGTACTTC	CASSTYGTDYEQYF
-	TRBJ2-1	-	13	TRBV5-1	TGCGCCAGCAGCTTGCTCTCAGAGAGTGAGCAGTTCTTC	CASSLLSESEQFF
-	TRBJ2-1	-	14	TRBV30	TGTGCCTTGAAAGGGGGAGGGCCCTCCAATGAGCAGTTCTTC	CALKGGGPSNEQFF
-	TRBJ2-7	TRBD1	13	TRBV28	TGTGCCACCGTGGGACAGGCAGCCTACGAGCAGTACTTC	CATVGQAAYEQYF
-	TRBJ2-5	TRBD1	16	TRBV5-8	TGTGCCAGCAGCCCCCTACAGGGGCCCCCTCAAGAGACCCAGTACTTC	CASSPLQGPPQETQYF
-	TRBJ2-2	-	14	TRBV27	TGTGCCAGCAGCGTTACACAGGGCACCGGGGAGCTGTTTTTT	CASSVTQGTGELFF
-	TRBJ1-4	TRBD1	14	TRBV5-1	TGCGCCAGCAGCCGGACAGGTGGTGGTGAAAAACTGTTTTTT	CASSRTGGGEKLFF
-	TRBJ2-5	-	14	TRBV7-9	TGTGCCAGCCACCCCCTGGACCCCCAAGAGACCCAGTACTTC	CASHPLDPQETQYF
-	TRBJ1-4	-	17	TRBV11-3	TGTGCCAGCAGCTTAGACAGGGAGTCGGCAACTAATGAAAAACTGTTTTTT	CASSLDRESATNEKLFF
-	TRBJ1-5	-	15	TRBV6-5	TGTGCCAGCAGTTACTCGAGTAGGGTAAATCAGCCCCAGCATTTT	CASSYSSRVNQPQHF
-	TRBJ2-1	-	16	TRBV10-2	TGCGCCAGCAGTGCGGCTCGGGACCCCCCTTACAATGAGCAGTTCTTC	CASSAARDPPYNEQFF
-	TRBJ2-7	-	12	TRBV7-8	TGTGCCAGCAGCTCGGGCCCCTACGAGCAGTACTTC	CASSSGPYEQYF
-	TRBJ2-1	-	13	TRBV5-1	TGCGCCAGCAGCCCTATTCTAAACAATGAGCAGTTCTTC	CASSPILNNEQFF
-	TRBJ2-2	-	13	TRBV12-1	TGTGCCAGCGGGACAGGGCCCACCGGGGAGCTGTTTTTT	CASGTGPTGELFF
-	TRBJ2-2	-	17	TRBV28	TGTGCCAGCACCTCTTCGGCAGGGGTGAGGGGTACCGGGGAGCTGTTTTTT	CASTSSAGVRGTGELFF
-	TRBJ1-1	-	16	TRBV11-3	TGTGCCAGCAGCTTAGAGGGGACTATGATGAACACTGAAGCTTTCTTT	CASSLEGTMMNTEAFF
-	TRBJ2-7	-	14	TRBV18	TGTGCCAGCTCACCATTAGGGGTCCAGGGCGAGCAGTACTTC	CASSPLGVQGEQYF
-	TRBJ1-4	TRBD1	15	TRBV5-5	TGTGCCAGCAGCTCAAGGACAGGGGCAACCGAAAAACTGTTTTTT	CASSSRTGATEKLFF
once	TRBJ1-3	-	15	TRBV11-3	TGTGCCAGCAACCCCGCCGGGATGGCTGGAAACACCATATATTTT	CASNPAGMAGNTIYF
-	TRBJ2-7	TRBD2	14	TRBV11-3	TGTGCCAGCAGCTCTACTGGCGGGAGCTACGAGCAGTACTTC	CASSSTGGSYEQYF
-	TRBJ1-4	TRBD1	17	TRBV5-1	TGCGCCAGCAAGGGCGGGGGATCGACAGGGGCTAATGAAAAACTGTTTTTT	CASKGGGSTGANEKLFF
-	TRBJ2-3	-	14	TRBV7-2	TGTGCCAGCAGCATAAGACTGGCCACAGATACGCAGTATTTT	CASSIRLATDTQYF
-	TRBJ1-3	TRBD1	15	TRBV5-1	TGCGCCAGCAGTTTGGACAGGGCCTCTGGAAACACCATATATTTT	CASSLDRASGNTIYF
-	TRBJ2-5	-	17	TRBV27	TGTGCCAGCAGTCCTCGGGGCAGGTTCGATTACCAAGAGACCCAGTACTTC	CASSPRGRFDYQETQYF
-	TRBJ1-5	-	15	TRBV21-1	TGTGCCAGCGGGCAGGGGAAGTATAGCAATCAGCCCCAGCATTTT	CASGQGKYSNQPQHF
once	TRBJ2-1	-	13	TRBV11-2	TGTGCCAGCAGCCAGACAGTTTACAATGAGCAGTTCTTC	CASSQTVYNEQFF
-	TRBJ2-2	TRBD1	15	TRBV7-2	TGTGCCAGCAGCTCCCAAGGACAGGGGGCCGGGGAGCTGTTTTTT	CASSSQGQGAGELFF
-	TRBJ2-5	-	14	TRBV11-3	TGTGCCAGCAGCTTAGAACCACAGCAAGAGACCCAGTACTTC	CASSLEPQQETQYF
once	TRBJ2-6	-	13	TRBV29-1	TGCAGCGTTGGCGGGGTCGGGGCCAACGTCCTGACTTTC	CSVGGVGANVLTF
-	TRBJ1-1	-	12	TRBV6-1	TGTGCCATCCGACAGTTGAACACTGAAGCTTTCTTT	CAIRQLNTEAFF
-	TRBJ2-4	-	15	TRBV5-1	TGCGCCAGCAGCTTGGGGACAGTAGCCAAAAACATTCAGTACTTC	CASSLGTVAKNIQYF
-	TRBJ2-7	-	16	TRBV4-3	TGCGCCAGCAGCCAAGATTTCGAGGACAGTGCCTACGAGCAGTACTTC	CASSQDFEDSAYEQYF
-	TRBJ2-3	-	13	TRBV19	TGTGCCAGTAGGGCGGCCAGCACAGATACGCAGTATTTT	CASRAASTDTQYF
-	TRBJ1-5	-	15	TRBV6-5	TGTGCCAGCAGAATCCGGGAGTATAGCAATCAGCCCCAGCATTTT	CASRIREYSNQPQHF
-	TRBJ2-6	TRBD1	17	TRBV25-1	TGTGCCAGCAGTGAATACGGACAGGGTACTGGGGCCAACGTCCTGACTTTC	CASSEYGQGTGANVLTF
-	TRBJ1-2	-	14	TRBV14	TGTGCCAGCAGCCAAGACCTCAGGTTCTATGGCTACACCTTC	CASSQDLRFYGYTF
once	TRBJ2-6	TRBD2	18	TRBV25-1	TGTGCCAGCAGCCCCGAAGTGGGAGGGCCAATTGGGGCCAACGTCCTGACTTTC	CASSPEVGGPIGANVLTF
-	TRBJ1-2	-	16	TRBV28	TGTGCCAGCAGTTCTAACGGGGGGAGTTCTAACTATGGCTACACCTTC	CASSSNGGSSNYGYTF
-	TRBJ1-2	-	15	TRBV28	TGTGCCAGCAATGCTAGGGACATCCGTGCCTATGGCTACACCTTC	CASNARDIRAYGYTF
-	TRBJ2-7	-	15	TRBV29-1	TGCAGCGTCCCTCTGTTCCCTTCCCCCTCCTACGAGCAGTACTTC	CSVPLFPSPSYEQYF
few	TRBJ1-5	-	15	TRBV5-1	TGCGCCAGCAGCCCCCAGGGTGCCCCCAATCAGCCCCAGCATTTT	CASSPQGAPNQPQHF